The T cell receptor (beta chain) under discussion was sequenced for a study of T cell responses to AZD1222 COVID-19 vaccine. Clones were sequenced by immunoSEQ multiplex PCR, and TCRdb holds only the in-frame ones, with some missing. Here the sample spans roughly 84,000 clones, about 85% being singletons. Germline V gene data show CDR1 as SGHKS and CDR2 as YYEKEE (reference sequence). The CDR3 is made up of 14 amino acids. Trimming stripped 4 bases from V and 4 bases from J, with 14 bases between. The clonotype was recovered from an adult in good health. This chain joins TRBV5-5 and TRBJ1-1; no reliable D call. This sample comprised peripheral blood, obtained on day 0 of AZD1222 vaccination. The CDR3 region has the DNA TGTGCCAGCAGCCTGGACCTCTTGGGCACTGAAGCTTTCTTT. This codes for CASSLDLLGTEAFF.